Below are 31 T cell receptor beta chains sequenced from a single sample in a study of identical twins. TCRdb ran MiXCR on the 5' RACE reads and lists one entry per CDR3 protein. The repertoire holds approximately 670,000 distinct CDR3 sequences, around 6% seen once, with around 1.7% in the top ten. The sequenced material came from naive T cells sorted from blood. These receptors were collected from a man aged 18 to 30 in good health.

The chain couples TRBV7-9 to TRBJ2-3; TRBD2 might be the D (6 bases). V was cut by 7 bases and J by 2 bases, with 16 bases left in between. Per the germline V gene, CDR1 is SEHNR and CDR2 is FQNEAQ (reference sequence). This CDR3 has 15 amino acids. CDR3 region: CASNRAEGDTDTQYF. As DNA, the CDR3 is TGTGCCAGCAATCGAGCGGAGGGAGACACAGATACGCAGTATTTT.

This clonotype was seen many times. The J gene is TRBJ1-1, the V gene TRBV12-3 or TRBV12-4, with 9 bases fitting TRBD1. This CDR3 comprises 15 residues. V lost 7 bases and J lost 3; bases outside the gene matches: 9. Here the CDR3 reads CASTEKTGGDTEAFF. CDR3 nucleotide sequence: TGTGCCAGCACCGAAAAGACAGGGGGGGACACTGAAGCTTTCTTT.

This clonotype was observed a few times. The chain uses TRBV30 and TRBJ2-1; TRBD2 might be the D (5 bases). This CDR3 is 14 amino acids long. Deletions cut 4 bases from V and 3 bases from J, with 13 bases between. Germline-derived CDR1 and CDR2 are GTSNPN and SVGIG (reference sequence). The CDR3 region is CAWTPGGGYNEQFF. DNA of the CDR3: TGTGCCTGGACCCCTGGCGGAGGCTACAATGAGCAGTTCTTC.

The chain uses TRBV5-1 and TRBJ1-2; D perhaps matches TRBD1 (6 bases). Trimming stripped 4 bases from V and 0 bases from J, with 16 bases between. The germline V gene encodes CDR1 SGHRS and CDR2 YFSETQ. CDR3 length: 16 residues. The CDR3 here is CASSAWDTRSNYGYTF. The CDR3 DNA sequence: TGCGCCAGCAGCGCGTGGGACACGCGATCTAACTATGGCTACACCTTC.

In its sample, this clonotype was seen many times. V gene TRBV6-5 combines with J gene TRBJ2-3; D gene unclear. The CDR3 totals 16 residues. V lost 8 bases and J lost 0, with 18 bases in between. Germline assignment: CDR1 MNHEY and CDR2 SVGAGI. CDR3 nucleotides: TGTGCCAGCCCACCGGGCCCAGGCAGTAGCACAGATACGCAGTATTTT. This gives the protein CASPPGPGSSTDTQYF.

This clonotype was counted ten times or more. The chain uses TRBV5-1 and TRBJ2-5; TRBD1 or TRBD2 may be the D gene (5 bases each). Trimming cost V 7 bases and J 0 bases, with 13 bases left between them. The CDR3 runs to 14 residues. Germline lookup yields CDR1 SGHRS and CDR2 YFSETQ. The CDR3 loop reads CASSRGGDQETQYF. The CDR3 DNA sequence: TGCGCCAGCTCACGTGGGGGTGACCAAGAGACCCAGTACTTC.

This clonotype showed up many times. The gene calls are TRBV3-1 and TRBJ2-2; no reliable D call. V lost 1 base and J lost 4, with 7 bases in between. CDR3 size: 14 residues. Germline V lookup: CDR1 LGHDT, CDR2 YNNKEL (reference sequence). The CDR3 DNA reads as TGTGCCAGCAGCCAAGCGACACTCACCGGGGAGCTGTTTTTT. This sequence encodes CASSQATLTGELFF.

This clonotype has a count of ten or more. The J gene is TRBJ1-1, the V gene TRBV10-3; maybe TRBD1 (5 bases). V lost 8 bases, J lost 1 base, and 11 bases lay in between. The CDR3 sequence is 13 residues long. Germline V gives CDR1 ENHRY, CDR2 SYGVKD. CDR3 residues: CAISGRQNTEAFF. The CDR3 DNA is TGTGCCATCTCGGGACGTCAGAACACTGAAGCTTTCTTT.

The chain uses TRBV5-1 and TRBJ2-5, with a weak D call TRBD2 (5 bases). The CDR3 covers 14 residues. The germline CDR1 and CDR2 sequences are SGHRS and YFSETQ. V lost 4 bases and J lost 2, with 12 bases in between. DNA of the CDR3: TGCGCCAGCAGCCAAGGACTGTTTCAAGAGACCCAGTACTTC. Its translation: CASSQGLFQETQYF.

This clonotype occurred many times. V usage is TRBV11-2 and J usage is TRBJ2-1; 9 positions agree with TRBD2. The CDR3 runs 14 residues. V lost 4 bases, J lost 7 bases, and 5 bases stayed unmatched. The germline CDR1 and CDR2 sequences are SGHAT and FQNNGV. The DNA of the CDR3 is TGTGCCAGCAGCTCGAGCGGGAGGAGGAATGAGCAGTTCTTC. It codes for CASSSSGRRNEQFF.

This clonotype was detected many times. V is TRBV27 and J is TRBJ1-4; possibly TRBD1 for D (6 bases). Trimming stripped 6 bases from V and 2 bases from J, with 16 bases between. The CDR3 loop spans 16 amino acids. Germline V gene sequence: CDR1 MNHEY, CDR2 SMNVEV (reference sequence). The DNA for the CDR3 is TGTGCCAGCAGCTACCTCCCAAGGGGGACTAATGAAAAACTGTTTTTT. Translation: CASSYLPRGTNEKLFF. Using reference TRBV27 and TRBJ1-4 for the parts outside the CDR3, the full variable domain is EAQVTQNPRYLITVTGKKLTVTCSQNMNHEYMSWYRQDPGLGLRQIYYSMNVEVTDKGDVPEGYKVSRKEKRNFPLILESPSPNQTSLYFCASSYLPRGTNEKLFFGSGTQLSVL.

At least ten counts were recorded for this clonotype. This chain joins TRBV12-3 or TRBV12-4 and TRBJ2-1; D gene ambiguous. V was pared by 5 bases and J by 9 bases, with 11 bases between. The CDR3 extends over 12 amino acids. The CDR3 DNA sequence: TGTGCCAGCAGTGTCACCCGTGGTGAGCAGTTCTTC. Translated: CASSVTRGEQFF.

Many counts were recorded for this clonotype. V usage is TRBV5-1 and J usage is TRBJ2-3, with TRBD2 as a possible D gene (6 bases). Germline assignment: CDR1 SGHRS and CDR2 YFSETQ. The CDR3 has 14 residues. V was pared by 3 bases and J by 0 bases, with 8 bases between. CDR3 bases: TGCGCCAGCAGCTGGGGGACTAGCACAGATACGCAGTATTTT. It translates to CASSWGTSTDTQYF.

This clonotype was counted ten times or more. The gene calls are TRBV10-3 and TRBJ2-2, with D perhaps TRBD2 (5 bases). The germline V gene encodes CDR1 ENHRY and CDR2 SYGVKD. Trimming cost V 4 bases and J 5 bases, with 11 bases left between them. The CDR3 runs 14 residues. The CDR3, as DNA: TGTGCCATCAGTGCGTGGCGGGCAACCGGGGAGCTGTTTTTT. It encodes CAISAWRATGELFF.

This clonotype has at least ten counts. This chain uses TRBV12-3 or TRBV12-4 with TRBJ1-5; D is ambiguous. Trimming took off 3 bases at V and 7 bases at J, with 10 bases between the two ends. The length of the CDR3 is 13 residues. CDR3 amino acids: CASSFRGRQPQHF. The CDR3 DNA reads TGTGCCAGCAGTTTCCGAGGGCGGCAGCCCCAGCATTTT.

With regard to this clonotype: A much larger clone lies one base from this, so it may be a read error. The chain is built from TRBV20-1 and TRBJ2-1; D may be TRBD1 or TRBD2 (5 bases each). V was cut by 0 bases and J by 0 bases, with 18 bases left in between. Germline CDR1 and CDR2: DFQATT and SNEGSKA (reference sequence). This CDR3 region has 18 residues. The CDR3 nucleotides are TGCAGTGCTAGAGATCAGGGTGATCAACGGGACTCCTACAATGAGCAGTTCTTC. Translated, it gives CSARDQGDQRDSYNEQFF.

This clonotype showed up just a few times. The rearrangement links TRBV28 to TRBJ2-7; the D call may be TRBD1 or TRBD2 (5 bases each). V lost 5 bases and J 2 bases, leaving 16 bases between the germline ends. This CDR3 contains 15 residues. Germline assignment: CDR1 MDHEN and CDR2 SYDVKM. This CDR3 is CASSQLRDLTYEQYF. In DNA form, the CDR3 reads TGTGCCAGCAGTCAGTTGAGGGACCTAACCTACGAGCAGTACTTC.

The CDR3 region is CASSLARGFSYEQYF. In nucleotides, the CDR3 is TGCGCCAGCAGCTTGGCCCGGGGATTCTCCTACGAGCAGTACTTC. The rearrangement links TRBV5-1 to TRBJ2-7, with D perhaps matching TRBD2 (5 bases). V dropped 0 bases and J dropped 0 bases, with 10 bases sitting between them. This CDR3 region has 15 residues. The germline V gene encodes CDR1 SGHRS and CDR2 YFSETQ.

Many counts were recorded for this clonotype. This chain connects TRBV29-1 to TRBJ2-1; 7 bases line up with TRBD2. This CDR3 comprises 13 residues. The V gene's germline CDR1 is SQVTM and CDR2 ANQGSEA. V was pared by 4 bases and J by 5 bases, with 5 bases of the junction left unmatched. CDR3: CSVGGRNNNEQFF. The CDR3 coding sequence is TGCAGCGTTGGCGGGAGAAATAACAATGAGCAGTTCTTC.

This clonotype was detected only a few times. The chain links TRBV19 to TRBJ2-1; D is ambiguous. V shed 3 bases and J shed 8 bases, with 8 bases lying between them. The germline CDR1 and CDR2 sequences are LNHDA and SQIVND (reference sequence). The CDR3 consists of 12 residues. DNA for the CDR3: TGTGCCAGTAGTATTTCGTCGTATGAGCAGTTCTTC. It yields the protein CASSISSYEQFF.

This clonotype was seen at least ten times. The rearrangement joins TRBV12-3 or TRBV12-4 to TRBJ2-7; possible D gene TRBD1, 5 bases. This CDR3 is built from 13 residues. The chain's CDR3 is CASSSDSSPAQNV. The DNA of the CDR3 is TGTGCCAGCAGTTCAGACAGTTCCCCAGCACAGAACGTC.

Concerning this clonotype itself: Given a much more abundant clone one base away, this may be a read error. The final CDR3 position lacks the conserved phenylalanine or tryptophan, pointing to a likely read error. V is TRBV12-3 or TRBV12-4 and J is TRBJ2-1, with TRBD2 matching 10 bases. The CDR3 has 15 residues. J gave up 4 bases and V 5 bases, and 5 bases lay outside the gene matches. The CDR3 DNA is TGTGCCAGCAGTCCGACTAGCGGGTTTTACAATGAGCAGTTCTAC. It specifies CASSPTSGFYNEQFY.

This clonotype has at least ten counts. CDR3 coding DNA: TGTGCCAGCAGCTTACGACTAGCGGGATATAATGAGCAGTTCTTC. This sequence encodes CASSLRLAGYNEQFF. The chain couples TRBV12-3 or TRBV12-4 to TRBJ2-1, with 11 nucleotides matching TRBD2. The junction had 8 bases not matched to a gene; V was cut back by 6 bases and J by 7 bases. This CDR3 region has 15 residues.

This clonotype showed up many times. DNA of the CDR3: TGCAGCGTTGAACCCGGGACAAGAAATGAGCAGTTCTTC. Protein product: CSVEPGTRNEQFF. The V call is TRBV29-1, the J call TRBJ2-1; D may be TRBD1 (6 bases). Germline V gene lookup returns CDR1 SQVTM and CDR2 ANQGSEA. The CDR3 is made up of 13 amino acids. V lost 2 bases, J lost 7 bases, and 12 bases lay in between.

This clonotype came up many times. CDR3 in amino acids: CASSLGAGVIGNQPQHF. The CDR3 DNA sequence: TGTGCCAGCAGCTTAGGAGCAGGGGTTATCGGCAATCAGCCCCAGCATTTT. The rearrangement uses TRBV7-9 and TRBJ1-5, with a tentative D call TRBD1 (6 bases). Germline V gene lookup returns CDR1 SEHNR and CDR2 FQNEAQ (reference sequence). This CDR3 has 17 amino acids. The V gene lost 1 base and the J gene lost 2 bases, with 15 bases spanning the gap.

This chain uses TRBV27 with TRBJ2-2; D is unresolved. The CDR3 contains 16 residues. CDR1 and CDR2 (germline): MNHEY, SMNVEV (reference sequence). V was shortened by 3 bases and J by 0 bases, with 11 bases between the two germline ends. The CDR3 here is CASSFIGFANTGELFF. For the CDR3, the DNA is TGTGCCAGCAGTTTCATCGGGTTCGCGAACACCGGGGAGCTGTTTTTT.

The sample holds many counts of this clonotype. In DNA form, the CDR3 reads TGTGCCAGCAGCTTAGGGGGAACGGAGACCCAGTACTTC. This sequence encodes CASSLGGTETQYF. The chain is built from TRBV7-9 and TRBJ2-5; D is undetermined. The CDR3 loop spans 13 amino acids. The germline V gene has CDR1 SEHNR and CDR2 FQNEAQ (reference sequence). Trimming left V 1 base short and J 5 bases short, with 8 bases between.

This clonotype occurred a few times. This chain's CDR3 is CASSEVGWTEAFF. The CDR3 DNA reads as TGTGCCAGCTCCGAGGTTGGGTGGACTGAAGCTTTCTTT. The rearrangement uses TRBV27 and TRBJ1-1; D unclear. The CDR3 sequence is 13 residues long. V was shortened by 8 bases and J by 5 bases, with 15 bases between the two germline ends. Looked up from germline, CDR1 is MNHEY and CDR2 is SMNVEV (reference sequence).

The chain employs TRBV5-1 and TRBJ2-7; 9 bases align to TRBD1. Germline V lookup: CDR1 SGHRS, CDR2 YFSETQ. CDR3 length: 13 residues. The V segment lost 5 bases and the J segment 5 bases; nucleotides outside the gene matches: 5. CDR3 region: CASRRTGAHEQYF. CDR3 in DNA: TGCGCCAGCAGGAGGACAGGGGCCCACGAGCAGTACTTC.

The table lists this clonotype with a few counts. The CDR3 sequence: CASSYNTGTSNGPYEQYF. As DNA, the CDR3 is TGTGCCAGCAGCTACAACACCGGGACTAGCAATGGGCCCTACGAGCAGTACTTC. This chain connects TRBV11-1 to TRBJ2-7, with 9 bases matching TRBD2. V shed 4 bases, J shed 2 bases, and the junction held 15 bases outside the gene matches. Germline lookup yields CDR1 SGHAT and CDR2 FQDESV (reference sequence). The CDR3 is made up of 18 amino acids.

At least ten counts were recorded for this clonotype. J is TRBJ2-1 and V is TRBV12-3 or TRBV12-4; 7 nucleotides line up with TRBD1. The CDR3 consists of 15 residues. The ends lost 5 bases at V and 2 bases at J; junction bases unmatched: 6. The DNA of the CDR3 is TGTGCCAGCAGTCAGATCGGGACAGCCTACAATGAGCAGTTCTTC. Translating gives CASSQIGTAYNEQFF.